Shown below are 22 T cell receptor beta chains from a single sample sequenced in a study of shared clonotypes between healthy human individuals. Assay used: immunoSEQ multiplex PCR; TCRdb lists only in-frame clones, some missing. The sample yields approximately 700,000 clones, 60% to 75% seen once. The sample comprised memory CD4+ T cells sorted from blood. Sample subset: CD45RA-negative fraction. Receptors originate from a woman aged 30 to 39 in good health.

This clone appeared many times. This rearrangement joins TRBV5-1 to TRBJ1-1, with TRBD1 as a possible D gene (6 bases). The length of the CDR3 is 15 residues. Germline CDR1 and CDR2: SGHRS and YFSETQ. Trimming left V 4 bases short and J 4 bases short, with 17 bases between. The CDR3 sequence: CASSPGGGPVTEAFF. CDR3 DNA sequence: TGCGCCAGCAGCCCTGGGGGGGGGCCGGTCACTGAAGCTTTCTTT.

About this clone itself: Since a much larger clone is just one base distant, this may be a read error. This sample includes further DNA sequences coding for the same CDR3. V and J are TRBV7-9 and TRBJ2-1; 12 bases map to TRBD2. This CDR3 has 17 amino acids. Germline CDR1 is SEHNR and CDR2 is FQNEAQ (reference sequence). V gave up 2 bases and J gave up 6 bases; unmatched junction bases: 8. The CDR3 DNA is TGTGCCAGCAGCTTAAGTCTAGCGGGAGGGCGAAGCAATGAGCAGTTCTTC. It specifies CASSLSLAGGRSNEQFF.

V gene TRBV5-8 combines with J gene TRBJ1-1; 7 positions match TRBD1. V was clipped by 4 bases and J by 2 bases; unmatched bases: 5. The length of the CDR3 is 14 residues. Germline V gene lookup returns CDR1 SGHTS and CDR2 YDEGEE. The CDR3 nucleotides are TGTGCCAGCAGCCGGACAGGAGCTAACACTGAAGCTTTCTTT. Its protein is CASSRTGANTEAFF.

This clone was seen a few times. V usage is TRBV11-2 and J usage is TRBJ2-1, with 11 bases that match TRBD1. The CDR3 contains 17 residues. From germline, CDR1 is SGHAT and CDR2 FQNNGV. The junction had 4 bases not matched to a gene; V was cut back by 0 bases and J by 3 bases. CDR3 coding DNA: TGTGCCAGCAGCTTAGATACCGGGACAGGGGGCTACAATGAGCAGTTCTTC. This encodes CASSLDTGTGGYNEQFF.

V is TRBV13 and J is TRBJ2-4; D not resolved. The germline gives CDR1 PRHDT, CDR2 FYEKMQ (reference sequence). Trimming cost V 2 bases and J 0 bases, with 8 bases left between them. This CDR3 has 15 residues. CDR3 nucleotide sequence: TGTGCCAGCAGCTTACAGATAGGAGCCAAAAACATTCAGTACTTC. Amino acid sequence: CASSLQIGAKNIQYF.

The V and J genes are TRBV7-9 and TRBJ2-2, with D possibly matching TRBD2 (6 bases). The length of the CDR3 is 14 residues. CDR1 and CDR2 (germline): SEHNR, FQNEAQ (reference sequence). Trimming removed 4 bases from V and 6 bases from J, with 12 bases in between. DNA of the CDR3: TGTGCCAGCAGCTGGGGGGTTGGTTCCGGGGAGCTGTTTTTT. Translated: CASSWGVGSGELFF. The variable domain in full, completed from reference TRBV7-9 and TRBJ2-2, reads DTGVSQNPRHKITKRGQNVTFRCDPISEHNRLYWYRQTLGQGPEFLTYFQNEAQLEKSRLLSDRFSAERPKGSFSTLEIQRTEQGDSAMYLCASSWGVGSGELFFGEGSRLTVL.

The chain joins TRBV5-1 to TRBJ2-1; D not certain. Germline V lookup: CDR1 SGHRS, CDR2 YFSETQ. V shed 0 bases and J shed 4 bases, with 11 bases lying between them. The CDR3 loop spans 15 amino acids. Here the CDR3 DNA reads TGCGCCAGCAGCTTGGATTTTGGTGCGTACAATGAGCAGTTCTTC. This translates into CASSLDFGAYNEQFF.

The chain combines TRBV18 with TRBJ2-3; possible D gene TRBD2, 6 bases. V was pared by 6 bases and J by 1 base, with 17 bases between. This CDR3 has 16 residues. Germline V gives CDR1 KGHSH, CDR2 LQKENI. CDR3 residues: CASSRSGTPRTDTQYF. For the CDR3, the DNA is TGTGCCAGCTCGCGCTCAGGGACTCCCCGCACAGATACGCAGTATTTT.

V and J are TRBV25-1 and TRBJ2-1; tentative D call: TRBD2 (5 bases). The CDR3 extends over 13 amino acids. Germline CDR1 MGHDK, CDR2 SYGVNS. Trimming took off 4 bases at V and 10 bases at J, with 14 bases between the two ends. As DNA, the CDR3 is TGTGCCAGCAGTGGACTCCTCGGAGGCGAGCAGTTCTTC. Its protein is CASSGLLGGEQFF.

The rearrangement links TRBV29-1 to TRBJ2-3; weak D call: TRBD2 (7 bases). The CDR3 has 13 residues. Trimming shortened V by 6 bases and J by 4 bases, and 14 bases separated the two germline ends. Looked up from germline, CDR1 is SQVTM and CDR2 is ANQGSEA. This chain's CDR3 is CSVQTGGPDTQYF. The CDR3 bases are TGCAGCGTGCAGACGGGGGGCCCAGATACGCAGTATTTT.

This clone occurred a few times. The chain recombines TRBV6-1 with TRBJ2-1, with D possibly being TRBD1 (6 bases). Germline V lookup: CDR1 MNHNS, CDR2 SASEGT. This CDR3 is 16 amino acids long. V lost 3 bases and J lost 2, with 14 bases in between. CDR3 region: CASSERVGTTYNEQFF. The CDR3 DNA is TGTGCCAGCAGTGAGAGGGTAGGGACAACCTACAATGAGCAGTTCTTC.

V is TRBV11-2 and J is TRBJ2-5; TRBD2 might be the D (5 bases). CDR3 length equals 13 residues. V was trimmed by 5 bases and J by 4 bases, leaving 11 bases between them. CDR1 is SGHAT, CDR2 FQNNGV, per germline. CDR3 bases: TGTGCCAGCAGCCCCCGAGGGCGAGAGACCCAGTACTTC. As protein: CASSPRGRETQYF.

The chain has TRBV4-1 and TRBJ1-6, with D possibly TRBD1 on 5 matching bases. Germline CDR1 MGHRA, CDR2 YSYEKL. V lost 3 bases to trimming and J lost 5 bases, with 11 bases between them. The CDR3 totals 15 residues. The DNA for the CDR3 is TGCGCCAGCAGCCACCCAGGGTCCGATAATTCACCCCTCCACTTT. Translated: CASSHPGSDNSPLHF.

This sequence joins TRBV2 and TRBJ1-1, with D possibly matching TRBD1 (5 bases). Per the germline V gene, CDR1 is SNHLY and CDR2 is FYNNEI. Trimming took off 8 bases at V and 3 bases at J, with 13 bases between the two ends. This CDR3 comprises 13 residues. The CDR3 protein is CASQLGVYTEAFF. DNA for the CDR3: TGTGCCAGCCAATTAGGGGTCTACACTGAAGCTTTCTTT.

The V and J genes are TRBV15 and TRBJ1-3; D gene uncertain. Germline lookup yields CDR1 LNHNV and CDR2 YYDKDF (reference sequence). This CDR3 spans 15 amino acids. Trimming took off 0 bases at V and 2 bases at J, with 8 bases between the two ends. CDR3 bases: TGTGCCACCAGCAGAGAAACCCAGACTGGAAACACCATATATTTT. Encoded protein: CATSRETQTGNTIYF.

V gene TRBV28 combines with J gene TRBJ2-7; tentatively, D is TRBD2 (6 bases). From germline, CDR1 is MDHEN and CDR2 SYDVKM. Trimming took off 5 bases at V and 6 bases at J, with 20 bases between the two ends. The CDR3 is 15 residues long. This CDR3 is CASSRLVQALAEQYF. The CDR3 DNA is TGTGCCAGCAGTCGACTAGTTCAGGCCCTCGCCGAGCAGTACTTC.

The rearrangement joins TRBV5-1 to TRBJ1-2; D is unclear. Trimming removed 4 bases at V and 3 bases at J, with 10 bases between. In germline, CDR1 is SGHRS, CDR2 YFSETQ. The CDR3 extends over 13 amino acids. The CDR3 loop reads CASSASGDYGYTF. CDR3 sequence (DNA): TGCGCCAGCAGCGCTTCAGGAGACTATGGCTACACCTTC.

The chain employs TRBV7-2 and TRBJ1-5, with a possible D match to TRBD1 (5 bases). Germline values: CDR1 SGHTA, CDR2 FQGNSA. CDR3 length equals 16 residues. The ends were cut back, 3 bases at V and 9 bases at J, with 21 bases in the middle. This CDR3 reads CASSLAGGTSSRPQHF. The CDR3 region has the DNA TGTGCCAGCAGCTTGGCGGGCGGGACCTCCAGTAGGCCCCAGCATTTT. The full variable domain, rest sourced from reference TRBV7-2 and TRBJ1-5, is GAGVSQSPSNKVTEKGKDVELRCDPISGHTALYWYRQSLGQGLEFLIYFQGNSAPDKSGLPSDRFSAERTGGSVSTLTIQRTQQEDSAVYLCASSLAGGTSSRPQHFGDGTRLSIL.

The chain joins TRBV6-5 to TRBJ2-1; no reliable D call. V shed 0 bases and J shed 8 bases, with 11 bases lying between them. This CDR3 is 14 amino acids long. Germline assignment: CDR1 MNHEY and CDR2 SVGAGI. This CDR3 is CASSYSIPGYEQFF. Here the CDR3 DNA reads TGTGCCAGCAGTTACTCCATCCCAGGCTATGAGCAGTTCTTC.

The J gene is TRBJ2-5, the V gene TRBV5-6; the D is unclear. CDR3 length equals 15 residues. Germline CDR1 SGHDT, CDR2 YYEEEE. The V end was cut by 0 bases, the J end by 1 base, with 10 bases between. The CDR3 DNA reads TGTGCCAGCAGCTTGGCCGCCAGCTTCCAAGAGACCCAGTACTTC. It specifies CASSLAASFQETQYF.

The chain couples TRBV28 to TRBJ1-1; a possible D gene is TRBD1 (5 bases). V shed 5 bases and J shed 8 bases, with 15 bases lying between them. Germline V lookup: CDR1 MDHEN, CDR2 SYDVKM. The CDR3 covers 13 residues. The CDR3, as DNA: TGTGCCAGCAGTCTACGGGACCTCACCGAAGCTTTCTTT. Protein sequence: CASSLRDLTEAFF.

V and J are TRBV27 and TRBJ1-1; 7 bases fit TRBD1. This CDR3 contains 13 residues. V was clipped by 6 bases and J by 5 bases; unmatched bases: 6. The germline V gene encodes CDR1 MNHEY and CDR2 SMNVEV (reference sequence). Here the CDR3 reads CASSDRVTTEAFF. CDR3 DNA sequence: TGTGCCAGCAGCGACAGGGTGACGACTGAAGCTTTCTTT.